This T cell receptor beta chain was sequenced in a study of OX40 agonist ivuxolimab in advanced cancers. Study as a whole: Three dose-escalation patients had partial responses: one with hepatocellular carcinoma and two with cutaneous melanoma.

Study conclusions and caveats: The authors also found low normalized T-cell clonal expansion in some nonresponders.

Autoimmune disease history or systemic immunosuppression led to patients being barred. The CDR3 consists of 16 residues. V lost 0 bases to trimming and J lost 7 bases; unmatched junction nucleotides: 7. Germline values: CDR1 SGHRS, CDR2 YFSETQ. Generated by immunoSEQ multiplex PCR, the TCRdb table keeps only in-frame clones and is missing some. The sample includes some 96,000 clones, roughly 90% of them seen just once. With respect to this clone: Its antigen is not known.

Here the sequenced sample was CD4+ or CD8+ T cells sorted from blood, taken in a trial of the OX40 agonist ivuxolimab. The chain couples TRBV5-1 to TRBJ1-6, with 7 bases lining up with TRBD1. The origin of this receptor is an adult with an advanced solid tumor such as melanoma, head and neck, liver or kidney cancer. CDR3 coding DNA: TGCGCCAGCAGCTTGGGGTCAGGGGGAGGAAATTCACCCCTCCACTTT. This encodes CASSLGSGGGNSPLHF.